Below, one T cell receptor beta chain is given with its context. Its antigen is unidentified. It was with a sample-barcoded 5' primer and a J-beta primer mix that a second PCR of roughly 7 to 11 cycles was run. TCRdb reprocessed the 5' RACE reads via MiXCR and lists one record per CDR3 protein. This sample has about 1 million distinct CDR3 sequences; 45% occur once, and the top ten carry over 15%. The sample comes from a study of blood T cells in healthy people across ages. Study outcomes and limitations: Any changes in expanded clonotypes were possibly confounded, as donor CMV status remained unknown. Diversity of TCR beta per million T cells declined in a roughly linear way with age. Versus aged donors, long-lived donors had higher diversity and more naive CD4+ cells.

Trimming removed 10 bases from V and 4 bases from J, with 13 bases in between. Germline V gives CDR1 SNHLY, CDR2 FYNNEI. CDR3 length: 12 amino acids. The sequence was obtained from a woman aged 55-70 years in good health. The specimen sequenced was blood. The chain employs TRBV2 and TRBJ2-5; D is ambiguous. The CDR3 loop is CATADRIETQYF. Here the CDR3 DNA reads TGTGCCACCGCGGACCGAATAGAGACCCAGTACTTC. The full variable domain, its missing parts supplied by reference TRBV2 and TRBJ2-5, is EPEVTQTPSHQVTQMGQEVILRCVPISNHLYFYWYRQILGQKVEFLVSFYNNEISEKSEIFDDQFSVERPDGSNFTLKIRSTKLEDSAMYFCATADRIETQYFGPGTRLLVL.